This TCR beta chain was identified during a study of T cells in Graves' hyperthyroidism and ophthalmopathy. General study findings and limits: In the blood, most expanded thyroid clonotypes above 0.001 appeared as well. A model using 13 V-J features told ophthalmopathy apart from stable hyperthyroidism.

Reasons for excluding patients were uncontrolled infection, other autoimmune disease, pregnancy or lactation. Out of less than 12 ml of fresh peripheral blood came the PBMCs. In the case of this clonotype: What it binds is unknown.

Germline V CDR1 and CDR2: DFQATT, SNEGSKA (reference sequence). Trimming removed 5 bases at V and 5 bases at J, with 18 bases between. The CDR3 consists of 14 residues. RNA transcripts gave rise to amplified TCR beta CDR3 regions. Researchers ran a first-round RT-PCR on the TCR CDR3 using the HTBI primer set. TCRdb ran MiXCR on the multiplex PCR reads and lists one entry per CDR3 protein. This sample has fewer than 450,000 distinct CDR3 sequences; around 15% occur once, and the top ten carry 25% to 30%. The receptor comes from a man aged 45 to 65 with Graves' ophthalmopathy. This chain uses TRBV20-1 with TRBJ2-5; tentative D call: TRBD2 (7 bases). Specimen: blood. For the CDR3, the DNA is TGCAGTGCTCCCTCCGGGGGGCTGGGCGAGACCCAGTACTTC. Its protein is CSAPSGGLGETQYF.